This section outlines one TCR beta chain sequence together with its context. This sample is part of a study of shared clonotypes between healthy human individuals. Sequencing was performed with immunoSEQ multiplex PCR; in TCRdb, only in-frame clones are kept and a portion is missing. The sample has under 2,500,000 clones; 90% to 96% are singletons. CDR3 length equals 14 residues. V lost 6 bases to trimming and J lost 0 bases, with 11 bases between them. Per the germline V gene, CDR1 is MRHNA and CDR2 is SNTAGT. This chain connects TRBV6-4 to TRBJ1-2; D is possibly TRBD1 (5 bases). Sequencing was performed on naive CD4+ T cells sorted from blood. Sample subset: CD45RA+ positively selected. The receptor was derived from a man aged 18 to 29 in good health. The CDR3 loop reads CASSADRANYGYTF. In DNA form, the CDR3 reads TGTGCCAGCAGCGCCGACAGAGCTAACTATGGCTACACCTTC.